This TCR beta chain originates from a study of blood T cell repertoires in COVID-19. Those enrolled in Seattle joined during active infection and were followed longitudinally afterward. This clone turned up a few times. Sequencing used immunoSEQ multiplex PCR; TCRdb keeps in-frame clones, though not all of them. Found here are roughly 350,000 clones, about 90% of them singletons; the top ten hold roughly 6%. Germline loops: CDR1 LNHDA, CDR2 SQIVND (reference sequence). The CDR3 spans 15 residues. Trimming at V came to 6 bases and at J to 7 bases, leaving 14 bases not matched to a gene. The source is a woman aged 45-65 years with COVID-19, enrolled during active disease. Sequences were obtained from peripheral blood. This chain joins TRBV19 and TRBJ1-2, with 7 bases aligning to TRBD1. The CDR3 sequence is CASRLTGKEAAGYTF. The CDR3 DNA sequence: TGTGCCAGTAGGTTGACAGGGAAGGAAGCCGCTGGCTACACCTTC.